This T cell receptor (beta chain) was captured in a study of blood T cell repertoires in COVID-19. As for the study in general: The United States, Italy and Spain supplied acute and convalescent COVID-19 samples.

This CDR3 is built from 13 residues. Germline-derived CDR1 and CDR2 are LNHDA and SQIVND (reference sequence). V trimming: 6 bases; J trimming: 3 bases; junction bases outside the gene matches: 4. Individuals aged about 18 to 90 years were recruited from 24 US areas. Clinical history as reported by participants underpinned cohort assignment. Recovery among Cohort 3 donors was established by two negative PCRs, clearance, or symptom resolution. Using immunoSEQ multiplex PCR, the repertoire was profiled, and TCRdb retains in-frame clones only, with some absent. The profile shows 260,000 or so clones, roughly 85% of them singletons.

The chain joins TRBV19 to TRBJ1-1; the match to TRBD1 covers 7 bases. The TCR comes from a woman aged 45-65 years who had recovered from COVID-19. The sequencing sample was made of PBMCs or T cells enriched from blood (not recorded which). The CDR3: CASRTGSYTEAFF. In DNA, the CDR3 is TGTGCCAGTAGGACAGGGTCGTACACTGAAGCTTTCTTT. The complete variable domain, with remaining parts taken from reference TRBV19 and TRBJ1-1, reads DGGITQSPKYLFRKEGQNVTLSCEQNLNHDAMYWYRQDPGQGLRLIYYSQIVNDFQKGDIAEGYSVSREKKESFPLTVTSAQKNPTAFYLCASRTGSYTEAFFGQGTRLTVV.